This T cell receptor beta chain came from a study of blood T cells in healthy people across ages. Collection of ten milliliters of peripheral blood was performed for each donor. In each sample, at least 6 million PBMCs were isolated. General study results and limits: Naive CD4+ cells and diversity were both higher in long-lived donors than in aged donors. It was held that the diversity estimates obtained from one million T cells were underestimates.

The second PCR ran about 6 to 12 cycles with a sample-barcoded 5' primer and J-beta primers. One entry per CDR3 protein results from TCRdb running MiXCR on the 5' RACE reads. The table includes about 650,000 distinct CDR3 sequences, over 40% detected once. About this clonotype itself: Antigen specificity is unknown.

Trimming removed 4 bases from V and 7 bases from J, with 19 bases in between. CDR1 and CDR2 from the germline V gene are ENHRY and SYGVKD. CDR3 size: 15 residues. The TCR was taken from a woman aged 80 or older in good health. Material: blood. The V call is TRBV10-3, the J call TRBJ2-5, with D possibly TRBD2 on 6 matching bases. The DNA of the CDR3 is TGTGCCATCAGTGGCACTACCGGGAGCACTGGGACCCAGTACTTC. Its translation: CAISGTTGSTGTQYF.